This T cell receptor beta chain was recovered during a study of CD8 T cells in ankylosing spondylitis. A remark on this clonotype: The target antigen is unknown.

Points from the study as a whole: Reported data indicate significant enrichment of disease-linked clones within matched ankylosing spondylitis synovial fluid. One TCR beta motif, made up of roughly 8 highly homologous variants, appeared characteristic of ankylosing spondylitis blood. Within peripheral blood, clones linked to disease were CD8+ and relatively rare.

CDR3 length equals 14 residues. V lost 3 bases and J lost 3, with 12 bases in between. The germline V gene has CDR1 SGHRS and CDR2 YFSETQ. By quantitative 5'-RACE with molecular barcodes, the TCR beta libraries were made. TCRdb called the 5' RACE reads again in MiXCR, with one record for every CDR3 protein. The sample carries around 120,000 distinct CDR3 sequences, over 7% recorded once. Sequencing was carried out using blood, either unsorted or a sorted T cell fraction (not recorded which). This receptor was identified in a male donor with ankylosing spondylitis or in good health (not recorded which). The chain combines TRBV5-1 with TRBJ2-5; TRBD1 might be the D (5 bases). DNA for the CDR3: TGCGCCAGCAGCTCCCCTGACAGAGAAGAGACCCAGTACTTC. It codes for CASSSPDREETQYF.